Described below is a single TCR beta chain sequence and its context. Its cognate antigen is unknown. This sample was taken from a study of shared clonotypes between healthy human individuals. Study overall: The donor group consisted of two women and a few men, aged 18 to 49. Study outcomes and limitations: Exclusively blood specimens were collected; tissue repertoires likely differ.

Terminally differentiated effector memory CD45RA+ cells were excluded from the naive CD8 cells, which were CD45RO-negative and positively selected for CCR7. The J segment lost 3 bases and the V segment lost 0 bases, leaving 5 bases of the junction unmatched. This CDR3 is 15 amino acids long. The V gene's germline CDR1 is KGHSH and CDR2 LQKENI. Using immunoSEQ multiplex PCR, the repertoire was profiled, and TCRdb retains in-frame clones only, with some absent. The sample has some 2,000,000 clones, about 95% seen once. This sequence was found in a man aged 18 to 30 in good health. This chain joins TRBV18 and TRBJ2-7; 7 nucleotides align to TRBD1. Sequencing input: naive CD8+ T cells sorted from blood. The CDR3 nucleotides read TGTGCCAGCTCACCACCGGACAGGCCCGTCTACGAGCAGTACTTC. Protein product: CASSPPDRPVYEQYF.